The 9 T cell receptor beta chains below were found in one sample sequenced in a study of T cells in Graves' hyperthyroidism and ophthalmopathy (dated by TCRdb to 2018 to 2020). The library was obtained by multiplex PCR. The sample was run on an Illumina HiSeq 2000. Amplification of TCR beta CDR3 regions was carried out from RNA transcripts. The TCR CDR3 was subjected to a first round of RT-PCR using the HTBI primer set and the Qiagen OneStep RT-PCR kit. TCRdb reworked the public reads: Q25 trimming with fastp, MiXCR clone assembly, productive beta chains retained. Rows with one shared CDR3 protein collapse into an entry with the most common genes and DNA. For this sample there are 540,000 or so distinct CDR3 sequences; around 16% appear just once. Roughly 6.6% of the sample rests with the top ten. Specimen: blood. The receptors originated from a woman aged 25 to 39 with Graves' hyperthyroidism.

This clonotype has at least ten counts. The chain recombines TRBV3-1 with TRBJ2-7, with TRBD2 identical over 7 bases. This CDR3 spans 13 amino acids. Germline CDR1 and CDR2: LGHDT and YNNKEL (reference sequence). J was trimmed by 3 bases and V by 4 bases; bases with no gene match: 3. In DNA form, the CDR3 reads TGTGCCAGCAGCCGAGCGGGAAACTACGAGCAGTACTTC. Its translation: CASSRAGNYEQYF.

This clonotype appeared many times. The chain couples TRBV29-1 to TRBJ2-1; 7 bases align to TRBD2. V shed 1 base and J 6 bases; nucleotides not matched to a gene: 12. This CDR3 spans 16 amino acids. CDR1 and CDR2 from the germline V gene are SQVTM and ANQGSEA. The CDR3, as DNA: TGCAGCGTTGAAGTCACTAGTGCGGGAGTCGGCAATGAGCAGTTCTTC. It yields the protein CSVEVTSAGVGNEQFF.

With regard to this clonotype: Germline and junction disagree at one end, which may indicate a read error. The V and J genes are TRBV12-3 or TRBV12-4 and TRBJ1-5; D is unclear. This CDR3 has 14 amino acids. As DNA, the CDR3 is TGTGTCAGCAGTTTAGAAGGGAGGAATCAGCCCCAGCATTTT. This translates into CVSSLEGRNQPQHF.

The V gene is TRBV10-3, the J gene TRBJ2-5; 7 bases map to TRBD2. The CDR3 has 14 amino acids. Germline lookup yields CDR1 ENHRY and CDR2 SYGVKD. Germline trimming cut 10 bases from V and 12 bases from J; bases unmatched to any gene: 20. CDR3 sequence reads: CASSSRAGLGGKYF. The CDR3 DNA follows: TGTGCCAGCAGCTCCCGGGCGGGTTTGGGGGGGAAGTACTTC.

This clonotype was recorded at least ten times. Here the CDR3 DNA reads TGTGCCACCAGCAAACTCAAGGAGGCCGCTGGGGGGGAGAACATTCAGTACTTC. It yields the protein CATSKLKEAAGGENIQYF. The genes are TRBV15 and TRBJ2-4, with 7 bases aligning to TRBD2. This CDR3 has 18 amino acids. V was pared by 4 bases and J by 7 bases, with 19 bases of the junction left unmatched. Germline V gene lookup returns CDR1 LNHNV and CDR2 YYDKDF (reference sequence).

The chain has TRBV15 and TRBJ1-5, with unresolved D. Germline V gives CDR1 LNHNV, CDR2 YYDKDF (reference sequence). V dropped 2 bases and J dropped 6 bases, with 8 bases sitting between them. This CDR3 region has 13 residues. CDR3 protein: CATSRTRGQPQHF. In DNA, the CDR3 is TGTGCCACCAGCAGAACCCGAGGTCAGCCCCAGCATTTT.

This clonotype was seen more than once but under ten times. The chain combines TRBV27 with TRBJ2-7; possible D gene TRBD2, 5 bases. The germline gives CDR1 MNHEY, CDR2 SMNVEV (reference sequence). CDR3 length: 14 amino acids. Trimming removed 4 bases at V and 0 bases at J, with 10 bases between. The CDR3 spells CASSSWESSYEQYF. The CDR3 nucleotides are TGTGCCAGCAGTTCATGGGAGAGCTCCTACGAGCAGTACTTC.

The CDR3 DNA reads TGTGCCAGCAACCACCCGGGGAACACTGAAGCTTTCTTT. Encoded protein: CASNHPGNTEAFF. This rearrangement joins TRBV25-1 to TRBJ1-1; no reliable D call. The CDR3 loop spans 13 amino acids. Per the germline V gene, CDR1 is MGHDK and CDR2 is SYGVNS. Between the trimmed V and J ends, which lost 7 bases and 1 base, there was a span of 10 bases.

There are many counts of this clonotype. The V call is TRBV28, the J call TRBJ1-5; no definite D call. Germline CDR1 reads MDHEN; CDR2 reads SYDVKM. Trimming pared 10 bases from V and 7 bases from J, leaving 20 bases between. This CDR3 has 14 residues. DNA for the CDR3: TGTGCCACCACGGGCTCAACTCTAATACAGCCCCAGCATTTT. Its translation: CATTGSTLIQPQHF. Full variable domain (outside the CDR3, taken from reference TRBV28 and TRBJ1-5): DVKVTQSSRYLVKRTGEKVFLECVQDMDHENMFWYRQDPGLGLRLIYFSYDVKMKEKGDIPEGYSVSREKKERFSLILESASTNQTSMYLCATTGSTLIQPQHFGDGTRLSIL.